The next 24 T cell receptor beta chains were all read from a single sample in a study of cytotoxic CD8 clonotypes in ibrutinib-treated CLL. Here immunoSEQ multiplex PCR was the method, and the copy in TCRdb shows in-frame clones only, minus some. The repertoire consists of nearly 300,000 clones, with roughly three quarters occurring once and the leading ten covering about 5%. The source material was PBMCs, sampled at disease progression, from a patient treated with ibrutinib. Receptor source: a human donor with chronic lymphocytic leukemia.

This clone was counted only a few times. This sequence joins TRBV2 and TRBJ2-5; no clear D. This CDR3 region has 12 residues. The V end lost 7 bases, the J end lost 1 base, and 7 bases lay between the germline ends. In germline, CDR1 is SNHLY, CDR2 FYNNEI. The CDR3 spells CASKVLQETQYF. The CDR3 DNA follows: TGTGCCAGCAAGGTGCTCCAAGAGACCCAGTACTTC.

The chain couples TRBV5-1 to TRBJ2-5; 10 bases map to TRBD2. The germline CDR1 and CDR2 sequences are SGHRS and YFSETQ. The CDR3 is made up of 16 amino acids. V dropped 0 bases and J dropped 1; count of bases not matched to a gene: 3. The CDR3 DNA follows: TGCGCCAGCAGCTTGGTAGCGGGGGGCCCCCAAGAGACCCAGTACTTC. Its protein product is CASSLVAGGPQETQYF.

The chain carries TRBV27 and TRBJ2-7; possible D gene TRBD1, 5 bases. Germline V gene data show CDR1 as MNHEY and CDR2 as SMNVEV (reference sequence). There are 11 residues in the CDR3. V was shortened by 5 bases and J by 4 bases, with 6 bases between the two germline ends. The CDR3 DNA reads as TGTGCCAGCAGTGGGGCGTACGAGCAGTACTTC. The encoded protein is CASSGAYEQYF.

CDR3 protein: CASSLERGSTYGYTF. The DNA for the CDR3 is TGTGCCAGCAGCTTAGAGAGGGGATCGACCTATGGCTACACCTTC. The V call is TRBV13, the J call TRBJ1-2; TRBD1 might be the D (5 bases). The germline CDR1 and CDR2 sequences are PRHDT and FYEKMQ (reference sequence). V lost 1 base to trimming and J lost 4 bases, with 13 bases between them. This CDR3 is built from 15 residues.

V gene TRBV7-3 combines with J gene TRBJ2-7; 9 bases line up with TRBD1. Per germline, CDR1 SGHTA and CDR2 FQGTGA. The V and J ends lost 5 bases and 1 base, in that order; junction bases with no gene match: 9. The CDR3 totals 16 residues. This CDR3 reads CASSRTPGQGSYEQYF. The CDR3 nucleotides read TGTGCCAGCAGCCGTACCCCGGGACAGGGATCCTACGAGCAGTACTTC.

CDR3 in amino acids: CASSDSWADTQYF. CDR3 DNA: TGTGCCAGCAGTGATTCATGGGCAGATACGCAGTATTTT. The rearrangement links TRBV2 to TRBJ2-3; D gene ambiguous. The CDR3 covers 13 residues. Germline lookup yields CDR1 SNHLY and CDR2 FYNNEI. V was cut by 3 bases and J by 4 bases, with 8 bases left in between.

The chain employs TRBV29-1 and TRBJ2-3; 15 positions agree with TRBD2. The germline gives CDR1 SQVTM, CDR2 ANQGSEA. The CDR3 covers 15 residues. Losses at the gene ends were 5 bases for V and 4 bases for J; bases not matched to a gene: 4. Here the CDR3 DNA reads TGCAGCGTTTACGGACTAGCGGGAGGGCCAGATACGCAGTATTTT. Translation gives CSVYGLAGGPDTQYF.

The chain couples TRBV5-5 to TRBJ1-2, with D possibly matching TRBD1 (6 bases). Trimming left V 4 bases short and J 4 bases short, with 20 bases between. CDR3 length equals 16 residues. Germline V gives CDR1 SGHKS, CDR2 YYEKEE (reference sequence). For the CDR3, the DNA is TGTGCCAGCAGCCAAAACTTACAGGGTAAGGGCTATGGCTACACCTTC. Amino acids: CASSQNLQGKGYGYTF.

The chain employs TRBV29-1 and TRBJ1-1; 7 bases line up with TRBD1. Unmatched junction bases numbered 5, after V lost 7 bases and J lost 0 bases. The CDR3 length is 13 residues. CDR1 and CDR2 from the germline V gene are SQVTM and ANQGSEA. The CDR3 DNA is TGCAGCGCAAAGGGACAGTTGAACACTGAAGCTTTCTTT. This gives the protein CSAKGQLNTEAFF.

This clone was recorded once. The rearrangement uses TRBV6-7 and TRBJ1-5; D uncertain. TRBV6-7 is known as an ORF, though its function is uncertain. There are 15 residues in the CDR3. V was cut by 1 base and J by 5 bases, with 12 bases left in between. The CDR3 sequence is CASSYFQQLDQPQHF. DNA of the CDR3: TGTGCCAGCAGTTACTTTCAGCAGTTGGATCAGCCCCAGCATTTT.

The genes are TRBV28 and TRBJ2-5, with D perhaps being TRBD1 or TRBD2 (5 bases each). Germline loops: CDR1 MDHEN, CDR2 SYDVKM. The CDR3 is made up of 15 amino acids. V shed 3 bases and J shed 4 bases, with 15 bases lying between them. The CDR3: CASSLWDRPGETQYF. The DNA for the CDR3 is TGTGCCAGCAGTTTGTGGGACCGTCCGGGAGAGACCCAGTACTTC.

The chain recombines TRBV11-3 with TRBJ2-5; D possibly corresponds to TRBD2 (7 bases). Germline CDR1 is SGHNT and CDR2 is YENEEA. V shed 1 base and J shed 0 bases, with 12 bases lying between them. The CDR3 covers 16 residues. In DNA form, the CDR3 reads TGTGCCAGCAGCTTAGTCCTGGGGGGGCACCAAGAGACCCAGTACTTC. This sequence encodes CASSLVLGGHQETQYF.

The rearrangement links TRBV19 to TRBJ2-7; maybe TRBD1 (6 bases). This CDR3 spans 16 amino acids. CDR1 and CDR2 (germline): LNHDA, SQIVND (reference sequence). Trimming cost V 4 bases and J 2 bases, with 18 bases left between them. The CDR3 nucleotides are TGTGCCAGTAGTACCATCGGACAGAGCCGTACCTACGAGCAGTACTTC. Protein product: CASSTIGQSRTYEQYF. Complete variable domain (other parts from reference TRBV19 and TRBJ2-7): DGGITQSPKYLFRKEGQNVTLSCEQNLNHDAMYWYRQDPGQGLRLIYYSQIVNDFQKGDIAEGYSVSREKKESFPLTVTSAQKNPTAFYLCASSTIGQSRTYEQYFGPGTRLTVT.

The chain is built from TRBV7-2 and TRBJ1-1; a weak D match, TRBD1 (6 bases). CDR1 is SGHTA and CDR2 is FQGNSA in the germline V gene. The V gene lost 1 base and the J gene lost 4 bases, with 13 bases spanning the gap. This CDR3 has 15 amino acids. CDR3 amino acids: CASSLVRGPGTEAFF. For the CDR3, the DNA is TGTGCCAGCAGCTTAGTCCGGGGGCCTGGCACTGAAGCTTTCTTT.

Here the CDR3 reads CASSPRREDEQYF. The CDR3 DNA sequence: TGTGCCAGCAGCCCCCGTAGAGAAGACGAGCAGTACTTC. The V gene is TRBV11-1, the J gene TRBJ2-7, with no clear D. Per germline, CDR1 SGHAT and CDR2 FQDESV (reference sequence). This CDR3 region has 13 residues. V was cut by 5 bases and J by 5 bases, with 13 bases left in between.

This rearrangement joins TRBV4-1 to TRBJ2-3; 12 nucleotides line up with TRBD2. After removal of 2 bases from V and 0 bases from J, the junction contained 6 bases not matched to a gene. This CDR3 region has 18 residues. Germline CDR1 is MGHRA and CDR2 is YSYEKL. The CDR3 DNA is TGCGCCAGCAGCCAAAGGACTAGCGGGGTAACTAGCACAGATACGCAGTATTTT. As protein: CASSQRTSGVTSTDTQYF.

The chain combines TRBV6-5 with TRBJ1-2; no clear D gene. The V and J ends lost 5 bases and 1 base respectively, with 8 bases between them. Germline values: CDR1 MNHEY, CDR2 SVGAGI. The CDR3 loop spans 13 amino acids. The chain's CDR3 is CASSPGRNYGYTF. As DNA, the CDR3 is TGTGCCAGCAGTCCCGGCCGTAACTATGGCTACACCTTC.

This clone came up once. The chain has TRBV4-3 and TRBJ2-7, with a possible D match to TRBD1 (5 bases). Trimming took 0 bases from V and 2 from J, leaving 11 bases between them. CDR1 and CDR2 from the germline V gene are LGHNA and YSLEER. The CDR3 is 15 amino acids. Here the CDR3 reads CASSQDMGLPYEQYF. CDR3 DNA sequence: TGCGCCAGCAGCCAAGATATGGGGCTCCCCTACGAGCAGTACTTC.

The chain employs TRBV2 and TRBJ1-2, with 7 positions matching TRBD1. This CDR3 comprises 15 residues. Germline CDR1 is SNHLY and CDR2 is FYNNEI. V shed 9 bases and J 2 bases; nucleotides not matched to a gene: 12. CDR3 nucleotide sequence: TGTGCCAGTAAGGAGTACAGGGGATTCAACTATGGCTACACCTTC. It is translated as CASKEYRGFNYGYTF.

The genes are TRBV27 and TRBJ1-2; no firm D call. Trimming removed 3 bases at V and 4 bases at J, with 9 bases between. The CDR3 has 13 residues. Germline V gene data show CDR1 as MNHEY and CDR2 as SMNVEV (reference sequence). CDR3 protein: CASSLSGIYGYTF. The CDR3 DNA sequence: TGTGCCAGCAGTTTGTCCGGGATCTATGGCTACACCTTC.

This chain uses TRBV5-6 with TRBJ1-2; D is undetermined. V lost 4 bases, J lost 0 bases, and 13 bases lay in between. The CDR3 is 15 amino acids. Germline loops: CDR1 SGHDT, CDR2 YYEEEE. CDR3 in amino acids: CASSPGDRTNYGYTF. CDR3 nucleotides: TGTGCCAGCAGCCCAGGCGACCGGACTAACTATGGCTACACCTTC.

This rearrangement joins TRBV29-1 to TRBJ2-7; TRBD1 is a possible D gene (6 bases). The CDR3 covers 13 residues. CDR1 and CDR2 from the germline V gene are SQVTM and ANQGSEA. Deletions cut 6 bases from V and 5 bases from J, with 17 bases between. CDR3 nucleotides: TGCAGCGTGAAGGACAGTGGGTATAACGAGCAGTACTTC. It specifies CSVKDSGYNEQYF.

The CDR3 DNA follows: TGTGCCAGCAGTTTAGGCAGGGGAAGAGCTAACTATGGCTACACCTTC. Translated: CASSLGRGRANYGYTF. This rearrangement joins TRBV28 to TRBJ1-2, with a tentative D call TRBD1 (6 bases). This CDR3 region has 16 residues. V was pared by 2 bases and J by 0 bases, with 13 bases between. Germline V gives CDR1 MDHEN, CDR2 SYDVKM.

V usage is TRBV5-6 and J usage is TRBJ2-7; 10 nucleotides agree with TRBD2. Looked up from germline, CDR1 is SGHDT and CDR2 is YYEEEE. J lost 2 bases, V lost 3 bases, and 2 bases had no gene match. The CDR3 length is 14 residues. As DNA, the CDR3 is TGTGCCAGCAGCTGGACTAGCGGCACCTACGAGCAGTACTTC. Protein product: CASSWTSGTYEQYF.